This T cell receptor beta chain came from a study of shared clonotypes between healthy human individuals. Study results and caveats: Non-shared clonotypes showed lower generation probabilities than clonotypes common to all four donors. About 4.5% of naive CD4 clonotypes were common to a few donors.

V lost 6 bases and J lost 7, with 9 bases in between. The CDR3 totals 11 residues. From germline, CDR1 is MDHEN and CDR2 SYDVKM. Both subsets, CD45RA+ naive and CD45RA-negative memory, were split from the CD4+ cells. About this clone itself: The antigen remains unidentified. The sample holds other DNA sequences that translate to the same CDR3.

Samples underwent the assay at deep level. Clones were read by immunoSEQ multiplex PCR, and TCRdb kept only the in-frame ones, dropping some. The sample consists of about 2.4 million clones, 93% of them appearing once. The chain has TRBV28 and TRBJ1-2; D ambiguous. The sequence derives from a man younger than 35 in good health. Some clones in this sample may be carry-over from other donors' samples. Input material: naive CD4+ T cells from PBMCs. Sample subset: CD45RA+ positively selected. The CDR3 DNA reads TGTGCCAGCAGCCTCAATAGTGGCTACACCTTC. Amino acid sequence: CASSLNSGYTF.